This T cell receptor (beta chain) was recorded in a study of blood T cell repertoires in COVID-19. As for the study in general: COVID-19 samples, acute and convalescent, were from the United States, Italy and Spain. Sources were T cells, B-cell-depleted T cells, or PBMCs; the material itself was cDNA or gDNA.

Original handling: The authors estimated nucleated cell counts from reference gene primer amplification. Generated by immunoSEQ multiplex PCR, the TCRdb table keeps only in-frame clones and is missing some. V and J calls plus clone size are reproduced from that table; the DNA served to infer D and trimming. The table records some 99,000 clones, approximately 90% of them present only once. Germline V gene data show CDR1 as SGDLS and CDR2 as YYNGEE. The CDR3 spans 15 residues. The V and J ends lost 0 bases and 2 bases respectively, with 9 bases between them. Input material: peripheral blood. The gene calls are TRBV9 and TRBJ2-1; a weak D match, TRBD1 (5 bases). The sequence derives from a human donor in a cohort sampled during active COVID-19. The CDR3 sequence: CASSVDPTAYNEQFF. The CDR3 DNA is TGTGCCAGCAGCGTAGACCCGACAGCCTACAATGAGCAGTTCTTC.